Below, one T cell receptor beta chain is given with its context. Antigen: not known. Data came from immunoSEQ multiplex PCR; TCRdb stores just in-frame clones and leaves some out. The sample shows approximately 100,000 clones, roughly 90% of them seen only once. This sample was taken from a study of T cell responses to AZD1222 COVID-19 vaccine. Study findings and constraints: Repertoires in all cases were sampled only once the peak T cell response had passed. Most donors were white British and more were female, and clonal diversity was possibly underestimated. The study found vaccine-associated CD4 TCRs spanning spike, dominant at 160-218 and 743-854.

This TCR was recovered from an adult in good health. This sample comprised peripheral blood, obtained on day 0 of AZD1222 vaccination.

CDR3 DNA: TGTGCCAGCAGTTACGGGACTAGTCGGCGGGCCGGGGAGCTGTTTTTT. This codes for CASSYGTSRRAGELFF. V and J are TRBV6-2 or TRBV6-3 and TRBJ2-2; 8 bases align to TRBD2. This CDR3 contains 16 residues. V gave up 2 bases and J gave up 6 bases; unmatched junction bases: 8. The germline V gene has CDR1 MNHEY and CDR2 SVGEGT.